Following are 20 T cell receptor beta chains from one sample sequenced in a study of T cells in Graves' hyperthyroidism and ophthalmopathy. There were TCR beta CDR3 regions amplified from RNA transcripts. The TCR CDR3 first-round RT-PCR relied on the HTBI primer set. TCRdb reanalysed the multiplex PCR reads using MiXCR and keeps one entry per CDR3 protein. The repertoire includes 300,000 to 400,000 distinct CDR3 sequences, roughly 13% of them detected once, and less than 10% sits in the top ten. Sequencing was done on a sample of blood. The source is a woman aged 18-29 years with Graves' hyperthyroidism.

This clonotype was seen many times. CDR3 sequence (DNA): TGTGCCAGCAGTGCGCTGTATTCACCCCTCCACTTT. Its translation is CASSALYSPLHF. The chain employs TRBV2 and TRBJ1-6; D gene unclear. Germline CDR1 reads SNHLY; CDR2 reads FYNNEI. The CDR3 spans 12 residues. V was cut by 4 bases and J by 8 bases, with 6 bases left in between. Using reference TRBV2 and TRBJ1-6 for the parts outside the CDR3, the full variable domain is EPEVTQTPSHQVTQMGQEVILRCVPISNHLYFYWYRQILGQKVEFLVSFYNNEISEKSEIFDDQFSVERPDGSNFTLKIRSTKLEDSAMYFCASSALYSPLHFGNGTRLTVT.

In this sample, this clonotype turned up many times. This sequence joins TRBV2 and TRBJ1-1; possibly TRBD1 for D (6 bases). CDR1 and CDR2 (germline): SNHLY, FYNNEI. V lost 4 bases and J 5 bases, leaving 8 bases between the germline ends. The CDR3 is 12 amino acids. Here the CDR3 DNA reads TGTGCCAGCAGTGCCCAGGGGACTGAAGCTTTCTTT. The encoded protein is CASSAQGTEAFF.

The chain combines TRBV15 with TRBJ1-5; D is ambiguous. V gave up 4 bases and J gave up 1 base, with 8 bases separating them. CDR1 LNHNV and CDR2 YYDKDF come from the germline V gene (reference sequence). There are 14 residues in the CDR3. CDR3 DNA sequence: TGTGCCACCAGCAAAGGAAGGAGCAATCAGCCCCAGCATTTT. It encodes CATSKGRSNQPQHF. Full variable domain (remainder filled in from reference TRBV15 and TRBJ1-5): DAMVIQNPRYQVTQFGKPVTLSCSQTLNHNVMYWYQQKSSQAPKLLFHYYDKDFNNEADTPDNFQSRRPNTSFCFLDIRSPGLGDTAMYLCATSKGRSNQPQHFGDGTRLSIL.

This clonotype was seen repeatedly, ten times or more. This CDR3 is CASSLDLFEQFF. CDR3 bases: TGTGCCAGCAGCTTAGATCTTTTTGAGCAGTTCTTC. This chain joins TRBV7-8 and TRBJ2-1; no firm D call. This CDR3 spans 12 amino acids. The V gene's germline CDR1 is SGHVS and CDR2 FQNEAQ. The V gene lost 1 base and the J gene lost 9 bases, with 7 bases spanning the gap.

This clonotype was detected ten times or more. Here the CDR3 DNA reads TGTGCCAGCAGTTCGGGACAGGGGATTGGTAATGGCTACACCTTC. It codes for CASSSGQGIGNGYTF. The rearrangement uses TRBV27 and TRBJ1-2; 10 positions agree with TRBD1. In germline, CDR1 is MNHEY, CDR2 SMNVEV (reference sequence). The trim removed 4 bases at V and 6 bases at J, leaving 8 bases unmatched. The CDR3 runs 15 residues.

The J gene is TRBJ2-1, the V gene TRBV19; 13 positions agree with TRBD2. Germline V gene lookup returns CDR1 LNHDA and CDR2 SQIVND (reference sequence). This CDR3 contains 17 residues. The ends lost 5 bases at V and 7 bases at J; junction bases unmatched: 11. CDR3 sequence reads: CASSSLGTSGVGNEQFF. For the CDR3, the DNA is TGTGCCAGTAGTTCTCTCGGGACTAGCGGGGTCGGGAATGAGCAGTTCTTC.

This clonotype was found a few times. A much larger clone sits a single nucleotide away, making a read error possible. The gene calls are TRBV30 and TRBJ2-7; D unresolved. The CDR3 is made up of 13 amino acids. Germline CDR1 and CDR2: GTSNPN and SVGIG (reference sequence). The CDR3, as DNA: TGTGCCTGGAGTATAGGAAGCTCCTACGAGCGGTACTTC. Its protein is CAWSIGSSYERYF. Complete variable domain (other parts from reference TRBV30 and TRBJ2-7): SQTIHQWPATLVQPVGSPLSLECTVEGTSNPNLYWYRQAAGRGLQLLFYSVGIGQISSEVPQNLSASRPQDRQFILSSKKLLLSDSGFYLCAWSIGSSYERYFGPGTRLTVT.

This clonotype was recorded many times. The chain combines TRBV3-1 with TRBJ1-1, with unresolved D. Per germline, CDR1 LGHDT and CDR2 YNNKEL (reference sequence). Trimming pared 2 bases from V and 3 bases from J, leaving 13 bases between. CDR3 length equals 15 residues. The CDR3 here is CASSQRNGVHTEAFF. The CDR3 region has the DNA TGTGCCAGCAGCCAAAGGAACGGAGTCCACACTGAAGCTTTCTTT.

This clonotype was recorded at least ten times. The chain joins TRBV9 to TRBJ2-3, with a possible D match to TRBD2 (5 bases). The germline V gene encodes CDR1 SGDLS and CDR2 YYNGEE. Trimming took 6 bases from V and 4 from J, leaving 15 bases between them. The CDR3 is made up of 14 amino acids. CDR3 DNA: TGTGCCAGCACCCGCGAGGGATTGGCAGATACGCAGTATTTT. Its translation: CASTREGLADTQYF. Based on the CDR3 plus reference TRBV9 and TRBJ2-3, the full variable domain is DSGVTQTPKHLITATGQRVTLRCSPRSGDLSVYWYQQSLDQGLQFLIQYYNGEERAKGNILERFSAQQFPDLHSELNLSSLELGDSALYFCASTREGLADTQYFGPGTRLTVL.

In this sample, this clonotype turned up a few times. The chain combines TRBV27 with TRBJ1-2, with 8 positions matching TRBD1. Per the germline V gene, CDR1 is MNHEY and CDR2 is SMNVEV (reference sequence). Trimming removed 0 bases from V and 4 bases from J; junction bases left unmatched: 7. The CDR3 sequence is 16 residues long. DNA of the CDR3: TGTGCCAGCAGTTTATCGACCGGGACAGGAACCTATGGCTACACCTTC. Translated: CASSLSTGTGTYGYTF.

The table lists this clonotype with many counts. V is TRBV6-1 and J is TRBJ2-2; 8 bases are a match to TRBD1. The V segment lost 3 bases and the J segment 6 bases; nucleotides outside the gene matches: 3. The germline CDR1 and CDR2 sequences are MNHNS and SASEGT. CDR3 length: 14 residues. The CDR3 here is CASSDGQGSGELFF. CDR3 nucleotide sequence: TGTGCCAGCAGTGATGGACAGGGTTCCGGGGAGCTGTTTTTT.

This clonotype showed up many times. The V and J genes are TRBV2 and TRBJ2-7; D is ambiguous. The CDR3 is 13 amino acids. The germline CDR1 and CDR2 sequences are SNHLY and FYNNEI. V shed 6 bases and J shed 5 bases, with 14 bases lying between them. This CDR3 is CASSPLGPDEQYF. CDR3 coding DNA: TGTGCCAGCAGCCCCTTGGGCCCAGACGAGCAGTACTTC.

This clonotype was seen repeatedly, ten times or more. The chain employs TRBV28 and TRBJ1-2; 8 nucleotides line up with TRBD1. This CDR3 has 15 amino acids. Germline loops: CDR1 MDHEN, CDR2 SYDVKM. J gave up 4 bases and V 7 bases, and 11 bases lay outside the gene matches. CDR3 coding DNA: TGTGCCAGCAACTCCGGGACAGGTTCGTTCTATGGCTACACCTTC. Translating it yields CASNSGTGSFYGYTF.

Many counts were recorded for this clonotype. V gene TRBV27 combines with J gene TRBJ2-3, with D possibly being TRBD1 (6 bases). The CDR3 runs to 14 residues. Germline lookup yields CDR1 MNHEY and CDR2 SMNVEV (reference sequence). V was trimmed by 5 bases and J by 6 bases, leaving 15 bases between them. CDR3 sequence (DNA): TGTGCCAGCAGTCTCGCAGCCCAGGGGGATACGCAGTATTTT. Encoded protein: CASSLAAQGDTQYF.

This clonotype occurred many times. This rearrangement joins TRBV20-1 to TRBJ1-5, with D unclear. V lost 5 bases to trimming and J lost 2 bases, with 13 bases between them. There are 14 residues in the CDR3. Germline V gene sequence: CDR1 DFQATT, CDR2 SNEGSKA (reference sequence). The CDR3 here is CSAPGLAGNQPQHF. In DNA form, the CDR3 reads TGCAGTGCTCCCGGGTTGGCAGGCAATCAGCCCCAGCATTTT.

About this clonotype itself: This may stem from a read error, because a much larger clone lies one nucleotide away. The J gene is TRBJ2-3, the V gene TRBV6-1; TRBD2 is a possible D gene (6 bases). Germline CDR1 reads MNHNS; CDR2 reads SASEGT. Trimming took off 5 bases at V and 1 base at J, with 16 bases between the two ends. The CDR3 is made up of 16 amino acids. CDR3 DNA: TGTGCCAGCAGTAGACGGACTGGCGGGGGCACAGATACGCAGTATTTT. Amino acids: CASSRRTGGGTDTQYF.

A few counts support this clonotype. This chain connects TRBV29-1 to TRBJ1-5; tentatively, D is TRBD1 (5 bases). The CDR3 has 14 residues. CDR1 is SQVTM and CDR2 is ANQGSEA in the germline V gene. V was shortened by 7 bases and J by 5 bases, with 18 bases between the two germline ends. This chain's CDR3 is CSAGGGGVDQPQHF. The CDR3 nucleotides are TGCAGCGCCGGTGGGGGAGGGGTCGATCAGCCCCAGCATTTT. The full variable domain, its missing parts supplied by reference TRBV29-1 and TRBJ1-5, is SAVISQKPSRDICQRGTSLTIQCQVDSQVTMMFWYRQQPGQSLTLIATANQGSEATYESGFVIDKFPISRPNLTFSTLTVSNMSPEDSSIYLCSAGGGGVDQPQHFGDGTRLSIL.

The J gene is TRBJ2-1, the V gene TRBV14; D is undetermined. The germline gives CDR1 SGHDN, CDR2 FVKESK. The V and J ends lost 1 base and 9 bases respectively, with 31 bases between them. This CDR3 is 20 amino acids long. The CDR3 DNA reads as TGTGCCAGCAGCCAAGGGCGTCGTTATCTGGATACGGACGAGACGGGTGAGCAGTTCTTC. This sequence encodes CASSQGRRYLDTDETGEQFF. Full variable domain (outside the CDR3, taken from reference TRBV14 and TRBJ2-1): EAGVTQFPSHSVIEKGQTVTLRCDPISGHDNLYWYRRVMGKEIKFLLHFVKESKQDESGMPNNRFLAERTGGTYSTLKVQPAELEDSGVYFCASSQGRRYLDTDETGEQFFGPGTRLTVL.

This clonotype was counted at least ten times. The V call is TRBV20-1, the J call TRBJ2-7, with 7 bases that match TRBD1. Germline loops: CDR1 DFQATT, CDR2 SNEGSKA (reference sequence). Trimming cost V 3 bases and J 6 bases; bases outside gene matches: 14. The CDR3 is 15 amino acids. CDR3 residues: CSASYVQGLKGEQYF. CDR3 in DNA: TGCAGTGCTAGCTACGTACAGGGGTTGAAGGGCGAGCAGTACTTC.

This clonotype was seen ten or more times. This chain connects TRBV7-2 to TRBJ2-3; tentatively, D is TRBD2 (5 bases). The CDR3 consists of 15 residues. The germline CDR1 and CDR2 sequences are SGHTA and FQGNSA. Trimming took 5 bases from V and 3 from J, leaving 15 bases between them. DNA for the CDR3: TGTGCCAGCAGCCCCGCTGCCGGGGAAACAGATACGCAGTATTTT. Translated, it gives CASSPAAGETDTQYF.